The entry that follows covers one T cell receptor (beta chain) sequence. Its antigen is not known. The data stem from a study of long-term antiretroviral therapy in people with HIV. Investigators performed immunoSEQ version v3.0 at survey level. Sequenced by immunoSEQ multiplex PCR; TCRdb stores in-frame clones only, minus some. The sample holds 31,000 or so clones, roughly 95% seen once. Whole-study results and caveats: The repertoire was dominated at all time points by clones expanded before ART. Transplant-donor-level diversity was not reached after ART, though diversity increased. Researchers lacked any data on ART adherence, viral resistance or therapy changes.

DNA was extracted from roughly 1-10 million thawed cryopreserved PBMC. This clonotype was obtained from a man in his thirties or forties with HIV. The sequencing used unsorted PBMCs, collected about 6.6 years after starting antiretroviral therapy.

The CDR3 region has the DNA TGCAGCGTTAGGGCTACAGGGACCGGGGGGTACGAGCAGTACTTC. Translation gives CSVRATGTGGYEQYF. The chain joins TRBV29-1 to TRBJ2-7, with a possible D match to TRBD2 (7 bases). The germline gives CDR1 SQVTM, CDR2 ANQGSEA. V lost 5 bases and J lost 4, with 21 bases in between. The CDR3 covers 15 residues.